This T cell receptor beta chain was obtained from a study of T cell changes during pregnancy in multiple sclerosis. Some clones are missing from TCRdb's copy, which holds only in-frame ones; the method was immunoSEQ multiplex PCR. Among roughly 80,000 clones listed, approximately 89% were seen once. The V gene's germline CDR1 is LNHNV and CDR2 YYDKDF (reference sequence). V was shortened by 0 bases and J by 3 bases, with 14 bases between the two germline ends. The length of the CDR3 is 16 residues. This chain connects TRBV15 to TRBJ2-5, with D perhaps matching TRBD1 (5 bases). The receptor comes from a female donor with multiple sclerosis, enrolled in a pregnancy study. This specimen was peripheral blood, taken before pregnancy. CDR3 sequence reads: CATSREGDSPKETQYF. CDR3 sequence (DNA): TGTGCCACCAGCAGAGAAGGCGACAGCCCTAAAGAGACCCAGTACTTC.